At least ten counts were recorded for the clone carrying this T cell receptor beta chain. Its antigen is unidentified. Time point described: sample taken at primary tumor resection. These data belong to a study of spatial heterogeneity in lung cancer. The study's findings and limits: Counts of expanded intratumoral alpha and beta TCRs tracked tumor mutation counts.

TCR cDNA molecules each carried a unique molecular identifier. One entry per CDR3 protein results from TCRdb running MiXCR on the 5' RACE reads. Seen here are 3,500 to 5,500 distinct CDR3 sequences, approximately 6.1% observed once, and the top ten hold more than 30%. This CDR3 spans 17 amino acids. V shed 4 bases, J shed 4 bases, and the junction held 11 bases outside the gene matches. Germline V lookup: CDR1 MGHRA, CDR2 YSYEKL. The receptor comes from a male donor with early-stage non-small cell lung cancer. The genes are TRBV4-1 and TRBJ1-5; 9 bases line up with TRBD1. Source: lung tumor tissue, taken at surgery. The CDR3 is CASSPSETGGLNQPQHF. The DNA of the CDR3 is TGCGCCAGCAGCCCAAGCGAGACAGGGGGTCTAAATCAGCCCCAGCATTTT.